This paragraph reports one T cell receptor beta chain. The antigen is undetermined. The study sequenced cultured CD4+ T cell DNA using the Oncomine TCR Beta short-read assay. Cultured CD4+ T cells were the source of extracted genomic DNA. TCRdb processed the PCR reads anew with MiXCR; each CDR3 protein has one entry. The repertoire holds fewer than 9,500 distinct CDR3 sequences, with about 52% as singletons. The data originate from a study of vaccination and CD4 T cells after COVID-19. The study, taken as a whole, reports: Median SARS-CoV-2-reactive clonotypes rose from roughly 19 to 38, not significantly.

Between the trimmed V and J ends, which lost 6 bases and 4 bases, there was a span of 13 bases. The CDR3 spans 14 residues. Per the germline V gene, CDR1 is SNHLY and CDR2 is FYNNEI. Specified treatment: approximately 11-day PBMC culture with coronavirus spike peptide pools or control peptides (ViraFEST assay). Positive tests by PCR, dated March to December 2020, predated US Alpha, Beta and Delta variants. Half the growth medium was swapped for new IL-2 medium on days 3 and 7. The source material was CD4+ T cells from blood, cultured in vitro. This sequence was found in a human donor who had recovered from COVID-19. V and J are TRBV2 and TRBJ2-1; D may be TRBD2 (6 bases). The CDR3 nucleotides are TGTGCCAGCAGGCGGGTAGCGGATTACAATGAGCAGTTCTTC. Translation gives CASRRVADYNEQFF.